Detailed here is one T cell receptor (beta chain). Antigen unknown. This sample was included in a study of post-analysis software for immune sequencing data. General observations from the study: Roughly 5 TRBV segments, TRBV5-6, TRBV5-1 and TRBV20-1 among them, were found more frequent in patients than controls.

Carried by the TCR beta cDNA libraries were unique molecular identifiers. T cells numbering about 0.85 to 10 million yielded roughly 0.5 million cDNA molecules. TCRdb redid the calling of the PCR reads with MiXCR, one entry per CDR3 protein. The sample has 750,000 to 950,000 distinct CDR3 sequences, approximately 53% seen once. CDR1 and CDR2 from the germline V gene are DFQATT and SNEGSKA (reference sequence). The CDR3 is made up of 15 amino acids. V dropped 0 bases and J dropped 10; count of bases not matched to a gene: 7. This chain connects TRBV20-1 to TRBJ2-1; 12 positions match TRBD1. The sequence was obtained from a girl between 10 and 17 years old with multiple sclerosis. The sample was blood. CDR3 residues: CSARDHGTGGGEQFF. The CDR3 nucleotides are TGCAGTGCTAGAGATCATGGGACAGGGGGCGGGGAGCAGTTCTTC.